Below, 27 T cell receptor beta chains from the same sample are listed, as sequenced in a study of human T cells and chemical hapten exposure. TCRdb reprocessed the RACE reads via MiXCR and lists one record per CDR3 protein. The table has 60,000 to 80,000 distinct CDR3 sequences, around 7% seen once; the top ten hold 1.5% to 2%. Documented time point: pre-sensitization, week 0. The sample's treatment: therapeutic diphenylcyclopropenone sensitization with weekly scalp DPC. Material: whole blood, obtained in connection with sensitization to the hapten diphenylcyclopropenone (DPC). The source is a woman in her thirties with alopecia areata. Some clones in this sample may be carry-over from other donors' samples.

This clonotype was found a few times. The chain is built from TRBV7-8 and TRBJ1-1; no clear D gene. The CDR3 has 12 residues. Trimming cost V 5 bases and J 5 bases, with 9 bases left between them. CDR1 and CDR2 from the germline V gene are SGHVS and FQNEAQ. The CDR3 loop reads CASSEGGTEAFF. In nucleotides, the CDR3 is TGTGCCAGCAGCGAGGGAGGAACTGAAGCTTTCTTT.

The V and J genes are TRBV7-8 and TRBJ2-4, with 16 positions matching TRBD2. The CDR3 has 22 amino acids. Trimming took 5 bases from V and 7 from J; bases not matched to a gene: 23. Germline CDR1 and CDR2: SGHVS and FQNEAQ. In DNA, the CDR3 is TGTGCCAGCAGCCGGAGCCTTCTCGGGACTAGCGGGGGGGCCCGTCAAGGGAACATTCAGTACTTC. Protein: CASSRSLLGTSGGARQGNIQYF.

Only a few counts were recorded for this clonotype. The chain couples TRBV6-1 to TRBJ1-6; maybe TRBD1 (5 bases). The CDR3 is made up of 17 amino acids. Per germline, CDR1 MNHNS and CDR2 SASEGT. The V end lost 7 bases, the J end lost 2 bases, and 18 bases lay between the germline ends. Here the CDR3 reads CASMDNPWIPYNSPLHF. CDR3 DNA sequence: TGTGCCAGCATGGACAACCCTTGGATCCCCTATAATTCACCCCTCCACTTT.

This sequence joins TRBV5-4 and TRBJ1-2; TRBD1 aligns across 9 bases. Unmatched junction bases numbered 5, after V lost 1 base and J lost 4 bases. The CDR3 covers 15 residues. Germline V gene lookup returns CDR1 SGHNT and CDR2 YYREEE (reference sequence). CDR3 amino acids: CASSLQQGAGYGYTF. DNA of the CDR3: TGTGCCAGCAGCTTGCAACAGGGGGCAGGCTATGGCTACACCTTC.

In its sample, this clonotype was seen many times. This chain links TRBV7-2 with TRBJ2-7; D is uncertain. Trimming took off 3 bases at V and 2 bases at J, with 17 bases between the two ends. This CDR3 spans 16 amino acids. Germline V gives CDR1 SGHTA, CDR2 FQGNSA. The CDR3 here is CASSLNPGITTYEQYF. CDR3 sequence (DNA): TGTGCCAGCAGCTTGAACCCCGGTATCACAACCTACGAGCAGTACTTC. Full variable domain (outside the CDR3, taken from reference TRBV7-2 and TRBJ2-7): GAGVSQSPSNKVTEKGKDVELRCDPISGHTALYWYRQSLGQGLEFLIYFQGNSAPDKSGLPSDRFSAERTGGSVSTLTIQRTQQEDSAVYLCASSLNPGITTYEQYFGPGTRLTVT.

There are many counts of this clonotype. This chain's CDR3 is CASRGNTEAFF. CDR3 DNA: TGTGCCAGCAGGGGTAACACTGAAGCTTTCTTT. The J gene is TRBJ1-1, the V gene TRBV7-9; D is unclear. Trimming removed 6 bases at V and 2 bases at J, with 4 bases between. The CDR3 covers 11 residues. The germline CDR1 and CDR2 sequences are SEHNR and FQNEAQ (reference sequence).

The chain is built from TRBV5-6 and TRBJ1-1; D is perhaps TRBD1 (5 bases). CDR3 length equals 14 residues. The germline CDR1 and CDR2 sequences are SGHDT and YYEEEE. The V gene lost 3 bases and the J gene lost 6 bases, with 15 bases spanning the gap. The chain's CDR3 is CASSSPIVGPEAFF. CDR3 bases: TGTGCCAGCAGCTCTCCCATTGTGGGACCTGAAGCTTTCTTT.

This clonotype was recorded a few times. This chain connects TRBV6-5 to TRBJ1-4; D perhaps matches TRBD1 (6 bases). This CDR3 spans 16 amino acids. Germline V gene lookup returns CDR1 MNHEY and CDR2 SVGAGI. Trimming pared 6 bases from V and 8 bases from J, leaving 22 bases between. The CDR3 DNA sequence: TGTGCCAGCAGCCATTATTCGGCAGGGGTGGAGGAAAAACTGTTTTTT. As protein: CASSHYSAGVEEKLFF.

There are many counts of this clonotype. This chain links TRBV7-6 with TRBJ1-1; D call uncertain. The CDR3 has 17 amino acids. Germline CDR1 reads SGHVS; CDR2 reads FNYEAQ. V was clipped by 1 base and J by 3 bases, with 18 bases between them. CDR3 protein: CASSLVVGLVGDTEAFF. The DNA for the CDR3 is TGTGCCAGCAGCTTAGTGGTAGGGCTGGTTGGGGACACTGAAGCTTTCTTT.

This clonotype showed up just a few times. The chain couples TRBV6-6 to TRBJ1-5; no firm D call. CDR3 length: 13 amino acids. V shed 5 bases and J shed 5 bases, with 10 bases lying between them. The V gene's germline CDR1 is MNHNY and CDR2 SVGAGI (reference sequence). The CDR3 region has the DNA TGTGCCAGCAGTCTAGGGTTTGATCAGCCCCAGCATTTT. Translated, it gives CASSLGFDQPQHF.

This clonotype was seen repeatedly, ten times or more. The chain is built from TRBV7-9 and TRBJ1-2; 7 bases line up with TRBD1. Germline V CDR1 and CDR2: SEHNR, FQNEAQ (reference sequence). J gave up 6 bases and V 2 bases, and 18 bases lay outside the gene matches. This CDR3 spans 18 amino acids. CDR3 DNA sequence: TGTGCCAGCAGCTTAATATACCTGAAGACAGGGTTCGTCAATGGCTACACCTTC. Translation gives CASSLIYLKTGFVNGYTF.

This clonotype came up many times. The chain links TRBV20-1 to TRBJ2-7; TRBD1 matches 7 bases. Trimming removed 3 bases from V and 3 bases from J; junction bases left unmatched: 2. This CDR3 spans 12 amino acids. CDR1 and CDR2 (germline): DFQATT, SNEGSKA (reference sequence). The CDR3 sequence is CSASDRDYEQYF. For the CDR3, the DNA is TGCAGTGCTAGTGACAGGGACTACGAGCAGTACTTC.

The sample holds many counts of this clonotype. V is TRBV12-3 or TRBV12-4 and J is TRBJ1-2, with 8 bases aligning to TRBD1. V shed 4 bases, J shed 4 bases, and the junction held 8 bases outside the gene matches. The CDR3 sequence is 15 residues long. The CDR3 spells CASSSRGQAGYGYTF. The CDR3 DNA reads TGTGCCAGCAGTTCCCGGGGACAGGCCGGCTATGGCTACACCTTC.

This clonotype was observed at least ten times. The genes are TRBV29-1 and TRBJ2-7; 10 positions match TRBD1. CDR1 and CDR2 (germline): SQVTM, ANQGSEA. The CDR3 extends over 14 amino acids. With 3 bases clipped from V and 3 bases from J, the junction kept 5 bases outside the gene matches. CDR3 sequence: CSVEPGQGIYEQYF. The CDR3 DNA reads as TGCAGCGTTGAGCCGGGACAGGGGATCTACGAGCAGTACTTC.

This clonotype was seen repeatedly, ten times or more. The rearrangement uses TRBV2 and TRBJ1-1; maybe TRBD1 (5 bases). This CDR3 spans 13 amino acids. Germline V lookup: CDR1 SNHLY, CDR2 FYNNEI. V lost 1 base and J lost 3, with 6 bases in between. The CDR3 nucleotides read TGTGCCAGCAGTGAAGGGGGACACACTGAAGCTTTCTTT. This sequence encodes CASSEGGHTEAFF.

The rearrangement uses TRBV3-1 and TRBJ2-3; 9 bases match TRBD2. The germline gives CDR1 LGHDT, CDR2 YNNKEL (reference sequence). There are 14 residues in the CDR3. The ends lost 3 bases at V and 10 bases at J; junction bases unmatched: 8. The DNA of the CDR3 is TGTGCCAGCAGCCAGGACCTAGCGGGGACATCGCAGTATTTT. Amino acid sequence: CASSQDLAGTSQYF.

There are many counts of this clonotype. The chain combines TRBV5-1 with TRBJ1-2; D ambiguous. Trimming took 0 bases from V and 2 from J, leaving 5 bases between them. Looked up from germline, CDR1 is SGHRS and CDR2 is YFSETQ. The CDR3 is 13 amino acids. This CDR3 reads CASSLVGNYGYTF. As DNA, the CDR3 is TGCGCCAGCAGCTTGGTGGGGAACTATGGCTACACCTTC.

This clonotype was detected many times. CDR3 loop: CASNSGGATDTQYF. The CDR3 DNA sequence: TGTGCCAGCAATAGCGGGGGGGCCACAGATACGCAGTATTTT. The rearrangement joins TRBV6-4 to TRBJ2-3; TRBD2 aligns across 11 bases. Germline trimming cut 7 bases from V and 2 bases from J; bases unmatched to any gene: 2. This CDR3 region has 14 residues. The germline gives CDR1 MRHNA, CDR2 SNTAGT.

This clonotype was counted at least ten times. The J gene is TRBJ2-7, the V gene TRBV3-1; D is perhaps TRBD2 (6 bases). This CDR3 is built from 14 residues. Trimming cost V 2 bases and J 3 bases, with 11 bases left between them. The germline V gene has CDR1 LGHDT and CDR2 YNNKEL (reference sequence). The CDR3, as DNA: TGTGCCAGCAGCCAAAGTTACGGGGGCTACGAGCAGTACTTC. This codes for CASSQSYGGYEQYF.

Ten or more counts support this clonotype. This chain joins TRBV12-3 or TRBV12-4 and TRBJ1-2, with D possibly matching TRBD1 (6 bases). V lost 3 bases and J lost 4, with 15 bases in between. The CDR3 extends over 15 amino acids. CDR3 sequence: CASSFGQSLGYGYTF. In nucleotides, the CDR3 is TGTGCCAGCAGTTTCGGACAGTCTTTGGGCTATGGCTACACCTTC.

The table lists this clonotype with many counts. The V call is TRBV4-2, the J call TRBJ2-1; 8 bases agree with TRBD2. V gave up 4 bases and J gave up 7 bases; unmatched junction bases: 3. The CDR3 length is 13 residues. Germline-derived CDR1 and CDR2 are LGHNA and YNFKEQ. This CDR3 is CASSPGLANEQFF. CDR3 nucleotides: TGTGCCAGCAGCCCAGGACTAGCTAATGAGCAGTTCTTC.

This clonotype was seen at least ten times. The chain employs TRBV5-4 and TRBJ1-5; no reliable D call. The germline V gene encodes CDR1 SGHNT and CDR2 YYREEE (reference sequence). CDR3 length equals 14 residues. Trimming removed 0 bases from V and 7 bases from J, with 11 bases in between. In DNA form, the CDR3 reads TGTGCCAGCAGCTTGGGGGGTCGGGAGCAGCCCCAGCATTTT. It translates to CASSLGGREQPQHF.

There are a few counts of this clonotype. The genes are TRBV12-5 and TRBJ2-5, with D hard to call. Trimming shortened V by 0 bases and J by 3 bases, and 8 bases separated the two germline ends. CDR1 and CDR2 (germline): LGHNT, FRNRAP. The CDR3 loop spans 14 amino acids. CDR3 in amino acids: CASGLVTGKETQYF. The CDR3 DNA reads TGTGCTAGTGGTTTGGTAACCGGAAAAGAGACCCAGTACTTC. The full variable domain, in which reference TRBV12-5 and TRBJ2-5 provide the parts outside the CDR3, is DARVTQTPRHKVTEMGQEVTMRCQPILGHNTVFWYRQTMMQGLELLAYFRNRAPLDDSGMPKDRFSAEMPDATLATLKIQPSEPRDSAVYFCASGLVTGKETQYFGPGTRLLVL.

This clonotype was seen repeatedly, ten times or more. V and J are TRBV20-1 and TRBJ2-3; tentatively, D is TRBD2 (5 bases). This CDR3 has 13 amino acids. Looked up from germline, CDR1 is DFQATT and CDR2 is SNEGSKA (reference sequence). Deletions cut 8 bases from V and 1 base from J, with 13 bases between. The CDR3 is CSPSEDGTDTQYF. Here the CDR3 DNA reads TGCAGTCCCTCGGAGGACGGCACAGATACGCAGTATTTT.

This clonotype has ten or more counts. V usage is TRBV3-1 and J usage is TRBJ2-7, with 8 bases identical to TRBD2. Trimming removed 4 bases from V and 5 bases from J; junction bases left unmatched: 4. CDR3 length equals 13 residues. CDR1 and CDR2 (germline): LGHDT, YNNKEL (reference sequence). CDR3 sequence reads: CASSLGTRNEQYF. In DNA form, the CDR3 reads TGTGCCAGCAGCCTCGGGACTAGAAACGAGCAGTACTTC.

This clonotype was counted a few times. The chain uses TRBV12-3 or TRBV12-4 and TRBJ2-7; weak D call: TRBD2 (6 bases). The CDR3 covers 12 residues. V shed 6 bases and J shed 3 bases, with 9 bases lying between them. The CDR3 is CASSRGNYEQYF. The CDR3 nucleotides read TGTGCCAGCAGCCGCGGGAACTACGAGCAGTACTTC.

This clonotype was observed at least ten times. The DNA for the CDR3 is TGTGCCAGCAGTCCTGCGGGGGGGGCCTCCTACAATGAGCAGTTCTTC. It codes for CASSPAGGASYNEQFF. The genes are TRBV7-8 and TRBJ2-1; 9 bases are shared with TRBD2. From germline, CDR1 is SGHVS and CDR2 FQNEAQ. The CDR3 length is 16 residues. V was pared by 6 bases and J by 0 bases, with 6 bases of the junction left unmatched.